Presented here are 20 T cell receptor beta chains from one specimen sequenced in a study of T cells in Graves' hyperthyroidism and ophthalmopathy. TCR beta CDR3 regions were amplified from RNA. The HTBI primer set was used in a first-round RT-PCR of the TCR CDR3. Each CDR3 protein is one row after TCRdb ran MiXCR on the multiplex PCR reads. The sample lists 400,000 or so distinct CDR3 sequences; 11% to 15% were seen once. Input material: blood. All receptors come from a man aged 50-59 years with Graves' ophthalmopathy.

This clonotype was detected ten times or more. This chain connects TRBV11-2 to TRBJ2-7; tentative D call: TRBD2 (5 bases). CDR1 SGHAT and CDR2 FQNNGV come from the germline V gene. The CDR3 totals 15 residues. With 1 base removed from V and 0 bases from J, the gap between germline ends came to 10 bases. CDR3 DNA sequence: TGTGCCAGCAGCTTAGGCAGGAGGAGCTCCTACGAGCAGTACTTC. Translated, it gives CASSLGRRSSYEQYF.

This clonotype was recorded at least ten times. This chain connects TRBV6-1 to TRBJ2-1, with D maybe TRBD1 (5 bases). Looked up from germline, CDR1 is MNHNS and CDR2 is SASEGT. The CDR3 runs to 16 residues. Trimming stripped 5 bases from V and 5 bases from J, with 19 bases between. CDR3 DNA: TGTGCCAGCAGTCCCCTAGGGGTCGTGAGGAACAATGAGCAGTTCTTC. Its translation is CASSPLGVVRNNEQFF.

This clonotype was observed a few times. The rearrangement joins TRBV5-4 to TRBJ2-7, with 12 bases matching TRBD2. J lost 3 bases, V lost 4 bases, and 8 bases had no gene match. The CDR3 runs 16 residues. Germline CDR1 SGHNT, CDR2 YYREEE (reference sequence). In DNA, the CDR3 is TGTGCCAGCAGCCCCGGACTAGCGGGACCATACTACGAGCAGTACTTC. This gives the protein CASSPGLAGPYYEQYF.

This clonotype has ten or more counts. The rearrangement links TRBV20-1 to TRBJ2-7; 7 nucleotides line up with TRBD2. Germline V CDR1 and CDR2: DFQATT, SNEGSKA (reference sequence). This CDR3 contains 13 residues. V trimming: 6 bases; J trimming: 6 bases; junction bases outside the gene matches: 11. The CDR3 nucleotides read TGCAGTGCCGTCCGGGACTACGCGTCCGAGCAGTACTTC. It encodes CSAVRDYASEQYF.

Many counts were recorded for this clonotype. This rearrangement joins TRBV6-1 to TRBJ2-7; D is unresolved. Germline CDR1 reads MNHNS; CDR2 reads SASEGT. Trimming shortened V by 8 bases and J by 0 bases, and 8 bases separated the two germline ends. The CDR3 extends over 12 amino acids. For the CDR3, the DNA is TGTGCCAGCGGGATGGACTCCTACGAGCAGTACTTC. This sequence encodes CASGMDSYEQYF.

There are many counts of this clonotype. V is TRBV28 and J is TRBJ2-7; 12 bases agree with TRBD2. The CDR3 sequence is 19 residues long. V shed 5 bases and J 1 base; nucleotides not matched to a gene: 15. The germline gives CDR1 MDHEN, CDR2 SYDVKM. The CDR3, as DNA: TGTGCCAGCAGTCTTACCCAAAGTCTAGCGGGAGGGATTTCCTACGAGCAGTACTTC. Translation: CASSLTQSLAGGISYEQYF.

This clonotype occurred a few times. The chain has TRBV7-9 and TRBJ2-7; no firm D call. The CDR3 is made up of 12 amino acids. Deletions cut 5 bases from V and 9 bases from J, with 14 bases between. CDR1 and CDR2 (germline): SEHNR, FQNEAQ (reference sequence). Here the CDR3 reads CASSPQSEGQYF. DNA of the CDR3: TGTGCCAGCAGCCCACAGTCGGAAGGGCAGTACTTC.

This clonotype was picked up many times. J is TRBJ2-7 and V is TRBV6-1; possible D gene TRBD1, 6 bases. From germline, CDR1 is MNHNS and CDR2 SASEGT. Deletions cut 7 bases from V and 0 bases from J, with 13 bases between. The CDR3 totals 14 residues. The DNA of the CDR3 is TGTGCCAGCACCAGGACAGTAAACTCCTACGAGCAGTACTTC. Encoded protein: CASTRTVNSYEQYF.

The chain combines TRBV29-1 with TRBJ1-1; 7 nucleotides agree with TRBD1. J lost 5 bases, V lost 5 bases, and 5 bases had no gene match. The CDR3 contains 12 residues. Germline CDR1 SQVTM, CDR2 ANQGSEA. This CDR3 reads CSVKQGPTEAFF. For the CDR3, the DNA is TGCAGCGTTAAACAGGGGCCGACTGAAGCTTTCTTT.

This clonotype was picked up a small number of times. CDR3 residues: CASSLNPRQVGGETQYF. CDR3 DNA: TGTGCCAGCAGTCTCAACCCGCGACAGGTTGGAGGGGAGACCCAGTACTTC. The chain has TRBV2 and TRBJ2-5; D could derive from TRBD1 or TRBD2 (6 bases each). Germline loops: CDR1 SNHLY, CDR2 FYNNEI. V gave up 5 bases and J gave up 5 bases, with 24 bases separating them. The CDR3 sequence is 17 residues long. Drawing the rest from reference TRBV2 and TRBJ2-5, the complete variable domain is EPEVTQTPSHQVTQMGQEVILRCVPISNHLYFYWYRQILGQKVEFLVSFYNNEISEKSEIFDDQFSVERPDGSNFTLKIRSTKLEDSAMYFCASSLNPRQVGGETQYFGPGTRLLVL.

There are a few counts of this clonotype. The CDR3 here is CASIPDRGRNTEAFF. DNA of the CDR3: TGTGCCAGCATCCCCGACAGGGGGCGGAACACTGAAGCTTTCTTT. The V and J genes are TRBV5-6 and TRBJ1-1; 10 bases agree with TRBD1. Germline V gene sequence: CDR1 SGHDT, CDR2 YYEEEE. V shed 6 bases, J shed 1 base, and the junction held 6 bases outside the gene matches. The CDR3 has 15 residues. The full variable domain, its missing parts supplied by reference TRBV5-6 and TRBJ1-1, is DAGVTQSPTHLIKTRGQQVTLRCSPKSGHDTVSWYQQALGQGPQFIFQYYEEEERQRGNFPDRFSGHQFPNYSSELNVNALLLGDSALYLCASIPDRGRNTEAFFGQGTRLTVV.

Ten or more counts support this clonotype. V and J are TRBV9 and TRBJ2-7; D might be TRBD2 (5 bases). V lost 0 bases and J lost 4, with 11 bases in between. This CDR3 contains 14 residues. Germline loops: CDR1 SGDLS, CDR2 YYNGEE. The CDR3 region is CASSVGSGIYEQYF. CDR3 bases: TGTGCCAGCAGCGTAGGCTCGGGGATATACGAGCAGTACTTC.

This clonotype has at least ten counts. This CDR3 reads CASSEFTSGGTDTQYF. The CDR3 DNA reads as TGTGCCAGCAGTGAATTTACTAGCGGTGGCACAGATACGCAGTATTTT. V gene TRBV2 combines with J gene TRBJ2-3, with 8 bases matching TRBD2. CDR1 is SNHLY, CDR2 FYNNEI, per germline. V lost 2 bases to trimming and J lost 1 base; unmatched junction nucleotides: 5. The CDR3 loop spans 16 amino acids. Looking up the rest from reference TRBV2 and TRBJ2-3 gives the full variable domain: EPEVTQTPSHQVTQMGQEVILRCVPISNHLYFYWYRQILGQKVEFLVSFYNNEISEKSEIFDDQFSVERPDGSNFTLKIRSTKLEDSAMYFCASSEFTSGGTDTQYFGPGTRLTVL.

V and J are TRBV9 and TRBJ1-2; 7 bases are shared with TRBD1. Germline CDR1 reads SGDLS; CDR2 reads YYNGEE. This CDR3 spans 15 amino acids. Trimming cost V 3 bases and J 4 bases; bases outside gene matches: 9. CDR3 loop: CASSGGQELFYGYTF. DNA for the CDR3: TGTGCCAGCAGCGGAGGACAGGAACTTTTCTATGGCTACACCTTC.

There are many counts of this clonotype. The chain links TRBV4-1 to TRBJ2-7; a possible D gene is TRBD2 (5 bases). Per the germline V gene, CDR1 is MGHRA and CDR2 is YSYEKL. V was cut by 2 bases and J by 2 bases, with 10 bases left in between. The CDR3 is 14 residues long. The CDR3 nucleotides are TGCGCCAGCAGCCAATCGGGGAAACCCTACGAGCAGTACTTC. This encodes CASSQSGKPYEQYF.

The gene calls are TRBV6-1 and TRBJ2-1; possible D gene TRBD2, 5 bases. The CDR3 consists of 11 residues. Per the germline V gene, CDR1 is MNHNS and CDR2 is SASEGT. The V and J ends lost 8 bases and 6 bases respectively, with 8 bases between them. Here the CDR3 reads CASGSINEQFF. The CDR3, as DNA: TGTGCCAGCGGGAGTATCAATGAGCAGTTCTTC.

This clonotype was found a few times. The chain recombines TRBV28 with TRBJ2-7; D is unresolved. V was clipped by 8 bases and J by 0 bases, with 14 bases between them. Germline-derived CDR1 and CDR2 are MDHEN and SYDVKM. The CDR3 is 14 amino acids. In DNA form, the CDR3 reads TGTGCCAGCGGCGGTCGGCCGAGCTCCTACGAGCAGTACTTC. It translates to CASGGRPSSYEQYF.

This clonotype has ten or more counts. The chain joins TRBV28 to TRBJ2-5; D remains ambiguous. Trimming left V 3 bases short and J 5 bases short, with 13 bases between. Germline CDR1 MDHEN, CDR2 SYDVKM. CDR3 length equals 14 residues. CDR3 in DNA: TGTGCCAGCAGTTTCCCCGGAACCAAGGAGACCCAGTACTTC. Its protein is CASSFPGTKETQYF.

In its sample, this clonotype was seen a few times. The rearrangement uses TRBV29-1 and TRBJ2-2; D is unclear. The germline gives CDR1 SQVTM, CDR2 ANQGSEA. V was shortened by 0 bases and J by 4 bases, with 3 bases between the two germline ends. CDR3 length: 12 amino acids. The CDR3 loop reads CSVEEGTGELFF. The CDR3 DNA sequence: TGCAGCGTTGAAGAGGGCACCGGGGAGCTGTTTTTT.

This chain uses TRBV6-2 or TRBV6-3 with TRBJ2-5, with D hard to call. In germline, CDR1 is MNHEY, CDR2 SVGEGT. The V end was cut by 5 bases, the J end by 2 bases, with 18 bases between. The CDR3 is 16 amino acids. The CDR3 loop reads CASSPREDVPQETQYF. Here the CDR3 DNA reads TGTGCCAGCAGTCCCAGAGAGGACGTACCTCAAGAGACCCAGTACTTC.